Listed here are 16 T cell receptor beta chains from one sample, sequenced in a study of cytomegalovirus exposure and HLA in healthy donors. TCRdb keeps only in-frame clones here, not all; method: immunoSEQ multiplex PCR. The table includes approximately 210,000 clones, 88% detected once. Specimen: PBMCs. These receptors all stem from a woman under 30 in good health and CMV-seronegative.

The rearrangement joins TRBV4-3 to TRBJ1-2, with a possible D match to TRBD1 (6 bases). CDR1 and CDR2 from the germline V gene are LGHNA and YSLEER. This CDR3 has 16 amino acids. Trimming shortened V by 0 bases and J by 2 bases, and 13 bases separated the two germline ends. The CDR3 nucleotides are TGCGCCAGCAGCCAAGATCCAGGACAGCACAACTATGGCTACACCTTC. It encodes CASSQDPGQHNYGYTF.

The chain couples TRBV7-9 to TRBJ2-3, with 7 bases fitting TRBD2. The CDR3 contains 17 residues. With 5 bases clipped from V and 3 bases from J, the junction kept 14 bases outside the gene matches. The germline V gene encodes CDR1 SEHNR and CDR2 FQNEAQ (reference sequence). The CDR3: CASSTTPAGVGTDTQYF. The CDR3 DNA follows: TGTGCCAGCAGCACAACGCCGGCGGGAGTGGGAACAGATACGCAGTATTTT.

V is TRBV6-6 and J is TRBJ2-3; TRBD2 matches at 9 bases. CDR1 MNHNY and CDR2 SVGAGI come from the germline V gene (reference sequence). The junction had 9 bases not matched to a gene; V was cut back by 6 bases and J by 2 bases. The CDR3 has 16 residues. In DNA form, the CDR3 reads TGTGCCAGCAGCCCCCGGCTAGCGGGGAACACAGATACGCAGTATTTT. Its translation is CASSPRLAGNTDTQYF.

This chain uses TRBV14 with TRBJ1-1, with 7 bases matching TRBD1. CDR3 length equals 17 residues. Germline V gene lookup returns CDR1 SGHDN and CDR2 FVKESK. The ends lost 7 bases at V and 1 base at J; junction bases unmatched: 15. The CDR3 region is CASTPDPTGAENTEAFF. The CDR3 DNA reads TGTGCCAGCACCCCAGATCCCACAGGGGCTGAGAACACTGAAGCTTTCTTT.

The V gene is TRBV5-1, the J gene TRBJ2-7; 8 positions match TRBD2. CDR3 length equals 17 residues. Germline assignment: CDR1 SGHRS and CDR2 YFSETQ. V shed 0 bases and J 0 bases; nucleotides not matched to a gene: 8. CDR3 residues: CASSLAPAGVNSYEQYF. The CDR3 DNA reads TGCGCCAGCAGCTTGGCCCCAGCGGGGGTTAACTCCTACGAGCAGTACTTC. The full variable domain, its missing parts supplied by reference TRBV5-1 and TRBJ2-7, is KAGVTQTPRYLIKTRGQQVTLSCSPISGHRSVSWYQQTPGQGLQFLFEYFSETQRNKGNFPGRFSGRQFSNSRSEMNVSTLELGDSALYLCASSLAPAGVNSYEQYFGPGTRLTVT.

The chain uses TRBV4-2 and TRBJ2-2; D gene unclear. V dropped 1 base and J dropped 5 bases, with 8 bases sitting between them. The CDR3 totals 14 residues. From germline, CDR1 is LGHNA and CDR2 YNFKEQ. CDR3 sequence (DNA): TGTGCCAGCAGCCAAGCCACCGGGACCGGGGAGCTGTTTTTT. Its protein product is CASSQATGTGELFF.

V gene TRBV28 combines with J gene TRBJ2-7; maybe TRBD2 (5 bases). This CDR3 spans 13 amino acids. CDR1 is MDHEN, CDR2 SYDVKM, per germline. V lost 3 bases and J lost 2, with 8 bases in between. The DNA for the CDR3 is TGTGCCAGCAGTTTCTCGGGGACCTACGAGCAGTACTTC. This sequence encodes CASSFSGTYEQYF.

The chain employs TRBV19 and TRBJ2-3; 9 positions match TRBD2. The CDR3 is made up of 16 amino acids. The germline V gene has CDR1 LNHDA and CDR2 SQIVND (reference sequence). The trim removed 4 bases at V and 1 base at J, leaving 6 bases unmatched. The CDR3 reads CASSTWTSAGTDTQYF. CDR3 in DNA: TGTGCCAGTAGTACCTGGACTAGCGCCGGCACAGATACGCAGTATTTT. Looking up the rest from reference TRBV19 and TRBJ2-3 gives the full variable domain: DGGITQSPKYLFRKEGQNVTLSCEQNLNHDAMYWYRQDPGQGLRLIYYSQIVNDFQKGDIAEGYSVSREKKESFPLTVTSAQKNPTAFYLCASSTWTSAGTDTQYFGPGTRLTVL.

J is TRBJ2-7 and V is TRBV27; 8 bases map to TRBD2. Germline-derived CDR1 and CDR2 are MNHEY and SMNVEV (reference sequence). V dropped 6 bases and J dropped 7; count of bases not matched to a gene: 11. The CDR3 contains 14 residues. CDR3 in amino acids: CASSPLREGLEQYF. As DNA, the CDR3 is TGTGCCAGCAGCCCCTTACGGGAGGGCCTTGAGCAGTACTTC.

The genes are TRBV29-1 and TRBJ1-1; unclear D gene. CDR3 length: 12 amino acids. Between the trimmed V and J ends, which lost 3 bases and 7 bases, there was a span of 12 bases. Germline V CDR1 and CDR2: SQVTM, ANQGSEA. In nucleotides, the CDR3 is TGCAGCGTTGAGGGAGGGCCTCTTGAAGCTTTCTTT. This codes for CSVEGGPLEAFF.

This chain uses TRBV9 with TRBJ2-1, with no clear D. Germline CDR1 SGDLS, CDR2 YYNGEE. Trimming pared 0 bases from V and 5 bases from J, leaving 9 bases between. The CDR3 is made up of 14 amino acids. This chain's CDR3 is CASSVAAQNNEQFF. In DNA, the CDR3 is TGTGCCAGCAGCGTAGCTGCCCAGAACAATGAGCAGTTCTTC.

V usage is TRBV14 and J usage is TRBJ2-2; 8 positions agree with TRBD1. Germline V lookup: CDR1 SGHDN, CDR2 FVKESK. V lost 2 bases to trimming and J lost 2 bases; unmatched junction nucleotides: 4. The CDR3 spans 16 residues. In DNA form, the CDR3 reads TGTGCCAGCAGCCAAACAGGGGGATTTAACACCGGGGAGCTGTTTTTT. Its protein product is CASSQTGGFNTGELFF.

This clone appeared a single time. V and J are TRBV18 and TRBJ2-5, with 8 nucleotides matching TRBD2. Germline values: CDR1 KGHSH, CDR2 LQKENI. The junction had 4 bases not matched to a gene; V was cut back by 4 bases and J by 0 bases. There are 15 residues in the CDR3. CDR3 amino acids: CASSRRAGDQETQYF. The CDR3 nucleotides read TGTGCCAGCTCACGGCGAGCGGGAGACCAAGAGACCCAGTACTTC.

To note about this clone: Distinct nucleotide sequences in the sample also encode this CDR3. The rearrangement joins TRBV5-1 to TRBJ2-5, with 7 bases identical to TRBD2. Germline CDR1 and CDR2: SGHRS and YFSETQ. J gave up 5 bases and V 5 bases, and 0 bases lay outside the gene matches. The CDR3 has 11 amino acids. This CDR3 reads CASRAGETQYF. CDR3 nucleotides: TGCGCCAGCAGAGCGGGGGAGACCCAGTACTTC.

The chain uses TRBV27 and TRBJ2-1; D unclear. CDR3 size: 13 residues. Germline values: CDR1 MNHEY, CDR2 SMNVEV (reference sequence). The V end was cut by 4 bases, the J end by 4 bases, with 8 bases between. The CDR3 coding sequence is TGTGCCAGCAGTTATGGCCCGTACAATGAGCAGTTCTTC. This translates into CASSYGPYNEQFF.

V gene TRBV6-1 combines with J gene TRBJ2-7, with 10 nucleotides matching TRBD1. In germline, CDR1 is MNHNS, CDR2 SASEGT. The CDR3 extends over 16 amino acids. After removal of 1 base from V and 3 bases from J, the junction contained 6 bases not matched to a gene. CDR3 DNA sequence: TGTGCCAGCAGTGAAGGGGTGACAGGGGGCTTCTACGAGCAGTACTTC. It codes for CASSEGVTGGFYEQYF.